Below, one TCR beta chain is given with its context. Its specificity is not known. This record comes from a study of T cells in Graves' hyperthyroidism and ophthalmopathy. Points from the study as a whole: Most thyroid clonotypes expanded above 0.001 appeared in blood too. With a median lead of approximately 6 months before onset, the model predicted ophthalmopathy.

The CDR3 sequence is 14 residues long. The V gene's germline CDR1 is KGHSH and CDR2 LQKENI. The source material, RNA transcripts, was used to amplify TCR beta CDR3 regions. HTBI primers drove first-round RT-PCR of the TCR CDR3. TCRdb redid the calling of the multiplex PCR reads with MiXCR, one entry per CDR3 protein. The table lists roughly 570,000 distinct CDR3 sequences, more than 45% of them singletons. Sequenced: peripheral blood or thyroid tissue (not recorded which). The chain has TRBV18 and TRBJ2-5, with D unresolved. Gene TRBJ2-1 matches the end of the DNA better, so the J call may be wrong. This TCR was sampled from an adult woman with Graves' disease, either hyperthyroidism or ophthalmopathy (not recorded which). CDR3 loop: CASSPGRVQETQFF. Written as DNA, the CDR3 is TGTGCCAGCTCACCCGGACGGGTACAAGAGACCCAGTTCTTC.